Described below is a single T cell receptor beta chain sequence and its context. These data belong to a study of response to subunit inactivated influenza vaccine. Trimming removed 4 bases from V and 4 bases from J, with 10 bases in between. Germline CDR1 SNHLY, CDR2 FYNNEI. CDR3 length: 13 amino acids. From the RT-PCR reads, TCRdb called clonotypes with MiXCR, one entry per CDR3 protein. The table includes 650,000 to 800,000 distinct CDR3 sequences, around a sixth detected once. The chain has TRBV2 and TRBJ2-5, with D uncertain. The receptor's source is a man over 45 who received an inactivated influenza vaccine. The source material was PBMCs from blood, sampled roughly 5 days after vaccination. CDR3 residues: CASSANPLETQYF. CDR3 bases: TGTGCCAGCAGTGCGAACCCCCTAGAGACCCAGTACTTC.